The T cell receptor (beta chain) under discussion was sequenced for a study of T cells in Graves' hyperthyroidism and ophthalmopathy. Researchers amplified the TCR beta CDR3 regions from RNA transcripts. TCR CDR3 underwent first-round RT-PCR with the HTBI primer set. From the multiplex PCR reads, TCRdb called clonotypes with MiXCR, one entry per CDR3 protein. In the table there are a few hundred thousand distinct CDR3 sequences, about 14% of which are singletons. Study-level results: In the blood, most expanded thyroid clonotypes above 0.001 appeared as well. Through a model of 13 V-J features, ophthalmopathy was separated from stable hyperthyroidism.

CDR1 and CDR2 from the germline V gene are KGHDR and SFDVKD. V shed 0 bases, J shed 5 bases, and the junction held 3 bases outside the gene matches. The CDR3 spans 15 residues. The diagnoses drew upon clinical symptoms, serum thyroxine and TRAb, thyroid ultrasound and orbital computed tomography. As regards this clonotype: Its matching antigen is unknown.

Sequences were obtained from blood. The chain combines TRBV24-1 with TRBJ2-5; 9 bases agree with TRBD1. The clonotype originates from a woman in her 40s with Graves' hyperthyroidism. DNA of the CDR3: TGTGCCACCAGTGATTTGACAGGGGGCGAGGAGACCCAGTACTTC. This codes for CATSDLTGGEETQYF.